This T cell receptor (beta chain) was sequenced in a study of OX40 agonist ivuxolimab in advanced cancers. The table came from immunoSEQ multiplex PCR; TCRdb's copy has only in-frame clones and leaves some out. The sample includes almost 70,000 clones, about nine tenths of them seen just once. The CDR3 contains 14 residues. Looked up from germline, CDR1 is SGHTA and CDR2 is FQGTGA. Trimming removed 5 bases from V and 4 bases from J, with 14 bases in between. The chain combines TRBV7-3 with TRBJ1-1; D possibly corresponds to TRBD1 (5 bases). This TCR was sampled from an adult with an advanced solid tumor such as melanoma, head and neck, liver or kidney cancer. This material consisted of CD4+ or CD8+ T cells sorted from blood, taken in a trial of the OX40 agonist ivuxolimab. This CDR3 reads CASSLLGAGTEAFF. The CDR3 nucleotides are TGTGCCAGCAGCCTTCTAGGGGCGGGCACTGAAGCTTTCTTT.